Below, 15 T cell receptor beta chains from the same sample are listed, as sequenced in a study of T-cell memory formation after mild COVID-19. TCRdb used MiXCR to reprocess the 5' RACE reads, holding one entry per CDR3 protein. The sample comprises some 130,000 distinct CDR3 sequences, approximately 26% of which are singletons, and roughly a quarter rests with the top ten. The sample was PBMCs or a T cell subset sorted from them (not recorded which). The receptors originated from an adult woman who had mild COVID-19 (a few samples of this study predate the infection). Cell type and time point are not known.

This clonotype appeared a few times. V and J are TRBV29-1 and TRBJ1-1; D may be TRBD1 (6 bases). V was cut by 3 bases and J by 6 bases, with 8 bases left in between. Germline V gene lookup returns CDR1 SQVTM and CDR2 ANQGSEA. The CDR3 spans 11 residues. The CDR3 DNA reads as TGCAGCGTTGAGGGGGGCCCTGAAGCTTTCTTT. The encoded protein is CSVEGGPEAFF.

The chain combines TRBV4-1 with TRBJ2-7, with TRBD1 matching over 8 bases. The V segment lost 1 base and the J segment 6 bases; nucleotides outside the gene matches: 8. CDR3 length equals 15 residues. The germline V gene encodes CDR1 MGHRA and CDR2 YSYEKL. CDR3 coding DNA: TGCGCCAGCAGCCAAGGACCGGACAGGGTGGCCGAGCAGTACTTC. Translated: CASSQGPDRVAEQYF.

The chain couples TRBV24-1 to TRBJ2-5, with TRBD2 matching 9 bases. From germline, CDR1 is KGHDR and CDR2 SFDVKD. The CDR3 has 15 amino acids. V lost 4 bases and J lost 2; bases outside the gene matches: 4. The CDR3 sequence is CATSDVAGAQETQYF. In nucleotides, the CDR3 is TGTGCCACCAGTGACGTAGCGGGAGCGCAAGAGACCCAGTACTTC.

This clonotype has only a few counts. The J gene is TRBJ2-5, the V gene TRBV27, with 7 bases matching TRBD1. V shed 5 bases and J 4 bases; nucleotides not matched to a gene: 7. This CDR3 is built from 14 residues. Germline V gene data show CDR1 as MNHEY and CDR2 as SMNVEV (reference sequence). The CDR3 nucleotides are TGTGCCAGCAGTCGACAGGGACCCGGAGAGACCCAGTACTTC. The encoded protein is CASSRQGPGETQYF.

This clonotype was seen a handful of times. This chain links TRBV6-5 with TRBJ1-2, with D hard to call. The CDR3 is 14 residues long. Trimming cost V 2 bases and J 3 bases, with 10 bases left between them. Looked up from germline, CDR1 is MNHEY and CDR2 is SVGAGI. CDR3 loop: CASSYAEGYYGYTF. DNA for the CDR3: TGTGCCAGCAGTTACGCCGAGGGTTACTATGGCTACACCTTC.

The gene calls are TRBV29-1 and TRBJ2-7; D remains unclear. The length of the CDR3 is 12 residues. Trimming left V 0 bases short and J 4 bases short, with 7 bases between. Germline V gene lookup returns CDR1 SQVTM and CDR2 ANQGSEA. CDR3 in amino acids: CSVEDSLYEQYF. The CDR3 coding sequence is TGCAGCGTTGAAGACTCCCTATACGAGCAGTACTTC.

This clonotype has just a few counts. The CDR3 coding sequence is TGTGCCAGCAGTTTAAGCCAGGAGCGGGAAGAGACCCAGTACTTC. Its translation is CASSLSQEREETQYF. The rearrangement joins TRBV12-3 or TRBV12-4 to TRBJ2-5, with D tentatively TRBD2 (6 bases). V lost 2 bases to trimming and J lost 3 bases, with 13 bases between them. The CDR3 contains 15 residues.

A few counts support this clonotype. This chain uses TRBV7-9 with TRBJ2-3; 8 nucleotides align to TRBD2. Germline CDR1 and CDR2: SEHNR and FQNEAQ (reference sequence). This CDR3 is built from 17 residues. V gave up 5 bases and J gave up 1 base; unmatched junction bases: 11. CDR3 residues: CASSPEGVAGRTDTQYF. The CDR3 bases are TGTGCCAGCAGCCCAGAGGGAGTAGCGGGACGCACAGATACGCAGTATTTT.

This clonotype was seen only a few times. V usage is TRBV6-5 and J usage is TRBJ2-7; D is possibly TRBD2 (5 bases). V was trimmed by 6 bases and J by 0 bases, leaving 9 bases between them. This CDR3 spans 13 amino acids. CDR1 and CDR2 (germline): MNHEY, SVGAGI. The CDR3 region is CASSGVDSYEQYF. In nucleotides, the CDR3 is TGTGCCAGCAGCGGGGTGGACTCCTACGAGCAGTACTTC.

The chain is built from TRBV20-1 and TRBJ2-3, with D perhaps being TRBD1 or TRBD2 (6 bases each). The germline V and J ends were trimmed by 3 bases and 0 bases, with 16 bases remaining between them. This CDR3 has 16 residues. Germline V CDR1 and CDR2: DFQATT, SNEGSKA (reference sequence). CDR3 nucleotide sequence: TGCAGTGCTAGCGGGGGCCCGAATCCTAGCACAGATACGCAGTATTTT. Translation: CSASGGPNPSTDTQYF.

The J gene is TRBJ2-3, the V gene TRBV2; D is unclear. V lost 8 bases to trimming and J lost 2 bases, with 14 bases between them. This CDR3 contains 14 residues. Germline loops: CDR1 SNHLY, CDR2 FYNNEI. CDR3 bases: TGTGCCAGCTCAGGAGAGCAGATCACAGATACGCAGTATTTT. Its translation is CASSGEQITDTQYF.

This clonotype has more than one count but fewer than ten. This rearrangement joins TRBV5-1 to TRBJ1-2; D not resolved. V lost 5 bases and J 6 bases, leaving 17 bases between the germline ends. CDR1 and CDR2 (germline): SGHRS, YFSETQ. This CDR3 spans 14 amino acids. The CDR3 spells CASRYEGGGDGYTF. The CDR3 nucleotides are TGCGCCAGCAGATATGAGGGCGGTGGTGATGGCTACACCTTC.

A few counts support this clonotype. This rearrangement joins TRBV5-4 to TRBJ2-3; D is possibly TRBD2 (5 bases). Trimming pared 3 bases from V and 4 bases from J, leaving 12 bases between. The CDR3 covers 14 residues. The germline CDR1 and CDR2 sequences are SGHNT and YYREEE (reference sequence). The CDR3 region is CASSWVGAPDTQYF. In DNA, the CDR3 is TGTGCCAGCAGCTGGGTGGGAGCCCCAGATACGCAGTATTTT.

The V call is TRBV12-3 or TRBV12-4, the J call TRBJ2-2, with 8 nucleotides matching TRBD1. V dropped 3 bases and J dropped 3; count of bases not matched to a gene: 3. The CDR3 spans 15 residues. The CDR3 region has the DNA TGTGCCAGCAGTTTGGACAGGGATCACACCGGGGAGCTGTTTTTT. Translated, it gives CASSLDRDHTGELFF.

This clonotype is termed large (0.1 to 1%). The chain employs TRBV12-3 or TRBV12-4 and TRBJ2-7; 9 positions agree with TRBD1. V lost 8 bases and J lost 2; bases outside the gene matches: 4. This CDR3 spans 13 amino acids. CDR3 in DNA: TGTGCCAGCCTTTGGACAGGGGCCTACGAGCAGTACTTC. It encodes CASLWTGAYEQYF.